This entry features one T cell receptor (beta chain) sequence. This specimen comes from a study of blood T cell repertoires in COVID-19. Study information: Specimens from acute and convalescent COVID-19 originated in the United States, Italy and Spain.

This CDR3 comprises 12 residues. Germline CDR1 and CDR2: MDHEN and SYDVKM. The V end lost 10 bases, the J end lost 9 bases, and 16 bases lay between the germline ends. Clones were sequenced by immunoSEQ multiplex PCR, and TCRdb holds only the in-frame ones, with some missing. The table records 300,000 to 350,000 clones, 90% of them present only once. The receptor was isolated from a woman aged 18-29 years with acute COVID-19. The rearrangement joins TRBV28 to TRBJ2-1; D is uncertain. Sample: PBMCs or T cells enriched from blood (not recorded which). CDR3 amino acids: CAIRSPVGEQFF. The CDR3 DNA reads TGTGCCATCAGATCCCCGGTTGGTGAGCAGTTCTTC. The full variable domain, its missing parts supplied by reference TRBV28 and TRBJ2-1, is DVKVTQSSRYLVKRTGEKVFLECVQDMDHENMFWYRQDPGLGLRLIYFSYDVKMKEKGDIPEGYSVSREKKERFSLILESASTNQTSMYLCAIRSPVGEQFFGPGTRLTVL.